The T cell receptor beta chain described here comes from a study of T cell responses to AZD1222 COVID-19 vaccine (dated by TCRdb to about 2021). In the study overall: A total of over 230 trial participants underwent TCR sequencing, of whom 200 to 220 had received two doses of AZD1222 and around 25 had received two doses of the MenACWY control vaccine. Trial participants were enrolled by age into subgroups of 18-55, 56-69 and 70-plus years, and approximately 150, 30 and 60 TCR-sequenced participants, respectively, were included in these subgroups.

As for this clone: The clone's antigen remains unknown. Base qualities are not recorded, but no much larger clone differs from it by a single base.

The time point tag for this specimen amounts to: about 28 days (+/-7) after the second vaccine dose. Because spike-specific TCR depth and breadth did not differ between the two schedules, AZD1222 recipients who got a second dose at roughly 4 weeks were pooled with those who got a second dose at roughly 12 weeks. Vaccinee samples were obtained from the UK trials COV001 and COV002, which included a single-blind randomized controlled phase 2/3 trial of AZD1222 (ChAdOx1 nCoV-19) in healthy adults. For TCRbeta chain sequencing, PBMC samples were collected from trial participants at day 0 and at day 28 after the second dose. General findings and caveats noted by the study authors: Conclusions about previously exposed vaccinees were limited because only a handful of AZD1222 recipients were SARS-CoV-2 seropositive at baseline. A significant rise in spike-specific TCR breadth and depth was observed after two AZD1222 doses relative to day 0 and relative to MenACWY recipients. The vaccine-associated CD4 TCRs covered the entire spike protein, and the dominant responses fell in regions 160-218 and 743-854. Reportedly, almost half of the unique spike-specific TCRs recognized epitopes lying outside the regions that are mutated in the B.1.351 and B.1.1.7 variants. Participants were mostly white British, with more females than males. The authors suggested clonal diversity may have been underestimated. Because no day 14 peak-response samples were available, repertoires were characterized only after the peak T cell response. In the small 56-69-year group, the increase in depth fell short of significance, most likely because of low power.

The CDR3 regions of human TCRbeta chains were subjected to immunosequencing. The study's processing was this. TCRs in the repertoires were matched against a reference library of SARS-CoV-2-specific TCRs that had been generated with the MIRA antigen-specificity platform. Breadth was defined as the fraction of unique TCRs that were SARS-CoV-2-associated, and depth was defined as the fraction of total T cells that were SARS-CoV-2-associated. Using the MIRA data, every spike-specific TCR was mapped to the spike region that the TCR reacted to and assigned to either a CD4 or a CD8 class. Log10-transformed breadth and depth values were compared by one-way ANOVA with Sidak's multiple comparisons tests. Here the immuneACCESS table is served through TCRdb, limited to in-frame sequences with V and J called. Missing clones are a known gap in these copies; in checked studies unresolved V genes cover under half, and the rest lacks a known reason. Clone size and the V and J calls come from that table; the DNA yielded D and trimming. This sample holds about 140,000 clones; 90% to 95% were observed only once. Of the sample, approximately 3.7% is held by the ten largest clones.

Reading from cysteine to phenylalanine, the CDR3 counts 11 amino acids. Only the CDR3 portion is preserved as DNA: 33 bases, with reading frame beginning at the first base. V is cut by 5 bases and J by 6 bases, and the space between the germline ends is 8 bases. CDR1 LGHDT and CDR2 YNNKEL are derived from the germline V gene (reference sequence). The material sequenced was peripheral blood, taken 28 days after the second AZD1222 dose. The clonotype originates from an adult who received the AZD1222 COVID-19 vaccine. In this chain, TRBV3-1 (or the pseudogene TRBV3-2) is recombined with TRBJ2-7; the D gene lacks a confident call. Here is the DNA: TGTGCCAGCAGCGTGGACGCCGAGCAGTACTTC. Its product reads: CASSVDAEQYF.